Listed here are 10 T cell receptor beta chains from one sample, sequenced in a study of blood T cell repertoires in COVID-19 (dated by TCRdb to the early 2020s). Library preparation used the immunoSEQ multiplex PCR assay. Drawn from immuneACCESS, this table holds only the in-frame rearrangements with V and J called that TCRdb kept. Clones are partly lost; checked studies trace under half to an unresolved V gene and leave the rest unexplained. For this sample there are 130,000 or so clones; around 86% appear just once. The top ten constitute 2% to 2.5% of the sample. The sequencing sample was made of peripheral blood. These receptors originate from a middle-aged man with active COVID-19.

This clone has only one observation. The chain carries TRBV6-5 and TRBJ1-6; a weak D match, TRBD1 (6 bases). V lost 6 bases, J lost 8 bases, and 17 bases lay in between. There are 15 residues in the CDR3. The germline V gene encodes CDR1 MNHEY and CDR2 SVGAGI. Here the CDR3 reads CASRGGAVGDSPLHF. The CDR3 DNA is TGTGCCAGCAGGGGGGGGGCGGTGGGTGATTCACCCCTCCACTTT.

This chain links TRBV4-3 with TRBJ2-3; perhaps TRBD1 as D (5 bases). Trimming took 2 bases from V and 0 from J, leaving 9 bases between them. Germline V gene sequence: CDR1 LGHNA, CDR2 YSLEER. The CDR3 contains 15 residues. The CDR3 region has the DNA TGCGCCAGCAGCCAACGGACACCGAGCACAGATACGCAGTATTTT. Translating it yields CASSQRTPSTDTQYF.

CDR3 region: CATSAATGAKQYF. DNA for the CDR3: TGTGCCACCAGTGCCGCTACAGGGGCCAAACAGTACTTC. The V and J genes are TRBV24-1 and TRBJ2-7; the match to TRBD1 covers 7 bases. The J segment lost 10 bases and the V segment lost 5 bases, leaving 10 bases of the junction unmatched. The germline V gene has CDR1 KGHDR and CDR2 SFDVKD. This CDR3 spans 13 amino acids.

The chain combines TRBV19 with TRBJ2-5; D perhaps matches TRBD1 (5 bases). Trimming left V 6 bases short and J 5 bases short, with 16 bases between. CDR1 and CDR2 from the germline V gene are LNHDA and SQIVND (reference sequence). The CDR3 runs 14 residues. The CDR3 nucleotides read TGTGCCAGTAGGCCTGGACATCTTAGGGAGACCCAGTACTTC. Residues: CASRPGHLRETQYF. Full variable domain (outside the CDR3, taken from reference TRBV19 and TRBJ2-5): DGGITQSPKYLFRKEGQNVTLSCEQNLNHDAMYWYRQDPGQGLRLIYYSQIVNDFQKGDIAEGYSVSREKKESFPLTVTSAQKNPTAFYLCASRPGHLRETQYFGPGTRLLVL.

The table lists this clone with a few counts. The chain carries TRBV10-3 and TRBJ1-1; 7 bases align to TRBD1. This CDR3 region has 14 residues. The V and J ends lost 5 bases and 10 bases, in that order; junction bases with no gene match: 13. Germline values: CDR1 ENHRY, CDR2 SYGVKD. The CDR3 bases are TGTGCCATCAGTTCAGGGACAGACGGTGTTGGAGCTTTCTTT. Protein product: CAISSGTDGVGAFF.

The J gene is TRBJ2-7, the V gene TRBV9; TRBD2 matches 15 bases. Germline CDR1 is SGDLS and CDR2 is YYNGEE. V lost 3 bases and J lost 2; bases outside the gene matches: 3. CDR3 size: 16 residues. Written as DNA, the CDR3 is TGTGCCAGCAGCGCCGGACTAGCGGGGGGGCCCTACGAGCAGTACTTC. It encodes CASSAGLAGGPYEQYF.

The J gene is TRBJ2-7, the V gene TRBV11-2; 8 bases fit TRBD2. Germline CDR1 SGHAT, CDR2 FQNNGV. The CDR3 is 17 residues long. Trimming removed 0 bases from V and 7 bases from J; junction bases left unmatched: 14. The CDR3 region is CASSLESLAGPPGEQYF. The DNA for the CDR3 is TGTGCCAGCAGCTTAGAGTCCCTAGCGGGTCCCCCTGGGGAGCAGTACTTC.

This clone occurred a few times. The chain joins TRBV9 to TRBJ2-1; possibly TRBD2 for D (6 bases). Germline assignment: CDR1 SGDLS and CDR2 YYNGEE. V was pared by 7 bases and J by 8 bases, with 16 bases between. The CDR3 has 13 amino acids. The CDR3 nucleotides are TGTGCCAGCGGAAGGCGGGGAAGGGATGAGCAGTTCTTC. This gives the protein CASGRRGRDEQFF.

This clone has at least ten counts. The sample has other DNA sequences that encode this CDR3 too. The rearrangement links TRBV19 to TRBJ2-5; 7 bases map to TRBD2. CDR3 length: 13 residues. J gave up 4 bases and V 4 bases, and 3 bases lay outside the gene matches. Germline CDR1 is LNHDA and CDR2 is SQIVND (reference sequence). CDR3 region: CASSREGRETQYF. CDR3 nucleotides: TGTGCCAGTAGTAGGGAGGGGCGAGAGACCCAGTACTTC.

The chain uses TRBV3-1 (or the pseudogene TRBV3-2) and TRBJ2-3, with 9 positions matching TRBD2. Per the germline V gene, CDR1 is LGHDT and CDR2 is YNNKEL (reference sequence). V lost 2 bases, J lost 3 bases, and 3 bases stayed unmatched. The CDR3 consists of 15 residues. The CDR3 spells CASSQSGGFTDTQYF. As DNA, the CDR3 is TGTGCCAGCAGCCAAAGCGGGGGGTTTACAGATACGCAGTATTTT.